This entry is about one TCR beta chain. Antigen: not known. This specimen belongs to a study of Ad26.COV2.S vaccination and SARS-CoV-2 variants. Study-wide context: In the study, Ad26.COV2.S was injected intramuscularly once, or twice 56 days apart.

Method: immunoSEQ multiplex PCR; TCRdb's copy keeps in-frame clones and lacks some. Here the sample spans a few hundred thousand clones, approximately 87% being singletons. Treatment denoted: about 20 received Ad26.COV2.S at low or high dose, single or two shots; about 5 received placebo; per-sample allocation not given. All samples were drawn on day 63, counting from the first vaccine or placebo injection. The CDR3 covers 14 residues. Germline V lookup: CDR1 LNHNV, CDR2 YYDKDF (reference sequence). Losses at the gene ends were 4 bases for V and 6 bases for J; bases not matched to a gene: 5. Findings of the study overall: Placebo recipients and vaccine recipients were similar in non-spike TCR breadth.

The TCR was taken from a person between 18 and 60 years old who received the Ad26.COV2.S COVID-19 vaccine or a placebo. The starting material was peripheral blood, obtained in a trial of Ad26.COV2.S vaccine versus placebo. This sequence joins TRBV15 and TRBJ2-5, with TRBD1 identical over 10 bases. Here the CDR3 reads CATSIGQGGKTQYF. CDR3 nucleotide sequence: TGTGCCACCAGCATAGGACAGGGGGGAAAGACCCAGTACTTC.